Following are 16 T cell receptor beta chains from one sample sequenced in a study of OX40 agonist ivuxolimab in advanced cancers. Profiling relied on immunoSEQ multiplex PCR, and the TCRdb table lists in-frame clones only, not all of them. This table has tens of thousands of clones, 91% appearing once. This material consisted of CD4+ or CD8+ T cells sorted from blood, taken in a trial of the OX40 agonist ivuxolimab. These receptors all come from an adult with an advanced solid tumor such as melanoma, head and neck, liver or kidney cancer.

J is TRBJ1-5 and V is TRBV2, with D perhaps matching TRBD1 (5 bases). This CDR3 has 20 residues. In germline, CDR1 is SNHLY, CDR2 FYNNEI. Deletions cut 1 base from V and 2 bases from J, with 24 bases between. The CDR3 loop is CASSEVPGGGVGAGNQPQHF. DNA of the CDR3: TGTGCCAGCAGTGAAGTCCCGGGGGGTGGGGTCGGAGCGGGCAATCAGCCCCAGCATTTT.

This chain links TRBV7-2 with TRBJ2-3; D perhaps matches TRBD1 (5 bases). This CDR3 comprises 12 residues. Germline V gene lookup returns CDR1 SGHTA and CDR2 FQGNSA. V lost 3 bases, J lost 5 bases, and 6 bases lay in between. The CDR3 spells CASSFQGDTQYF. CDR3 sequence (DNA): TGTGCCAGCAGCTTTCAGGGAGATACGCAGTATTTT.

The chain is built from TRBV28 and TRBJ2-7, with 9 nucleotides matching TRBD1. With V trimmed by 5 bases and J by 3 bases, 8 bases remained unmatched. The germline V gene encodes CDR1 MDHEN and CDR2 SYDVKM. This CDR3 region has 15 residues. Here the CDR3 DNA reads TGTGCCAGCAGTCCCCTACAGGGGGCGAGCTACGAGCAGTACTTC. Translated: CASSPLQGASYEQYF.

This clone has just one count. The rearrangement links TRBV28 to TRBJ1-2; D may be TRBD1 (6 bases). Germline-derived CDR1 and CDR2 are MDHEN and SYDVKM. Trimming pared 10 bases from V and 2 bases from J, leaving 17 bases between. The CDR3 is made up of 14 amino acids. The CDR3 nucleotides read TGTGCCACCTCACGGGGGGACATAAACTATGGCTACACCTTC. Protein sequence: CATSRGDINYGYTF.

This chain links TRBV4-3 with TRBJ2-7; D ambiguous. Trimming removed 0 bases at V and 6 bases at J, with 6 bases between. The germline V gene encodes CDR1 LGHNA and CDR2 YSLEER. There are 12 residues in the CDR3. CDR3 protein: CASSQDRTEQYF. The CDR3 DNA reads as TGCGCCAGCAGCCAAGACCGTACCGAGCAGTACTTC.

The chain employs TRBV10-3 and TRBJ2-1; D remains unclear. From germline, CDR1 is ENHRY and CDR2 SYGVKD. V was clipped by 4 bases and J by 6 bases, with 10 bases between them. The CDR3 extends over 13 amino acids. The CDR3 loop reads CAISGVASNEQFF. Written as DNA, the CDR3 is TGTGCCATCAGTGGGGTGGCCTCCAATGAGCAGTTCTTC.

The chain recombines TRBV19 with TRBJ2-1; 7 bases line up with TRBD2. Germline V gives CDR1 LNHDA, CDR2 SQIVND (reference sequence). J gave up 7 bases and V 3 bases, and 6 bases lay outside the gene matches. The CDR3 length is 14 residues. CDR3 nucleotide sequence: TGTGCCAGTAGTATCTACGTCGGGAGGAATGAGCAGTTCTTC. Amino acid sequence: CASSIYVGRNEQFF.

The chain recombines TRBV28 with TRBJ2-7; TRBD2 matches 9 bases. This CDR3 is built from 19 residues. V dropped 2 bases and J dropped 0; count of bases not matched to a gene: 14. Germline CDR1 reads MDHEN; CDR2 reads SYDVKM. CDR3 loop: CASSLGPKGLAGRSYEQYF. The CDR3 coding sequence is TGTGCCAGCAGTTTAGGCCCGAAAGGGCTAGCGGGGCGCTCCTACGAGCAGTACTTC.

The genes are TRBV7-3 and TRBJ2-1; the match to TRBD2 covers 15 bases. The CDR3 is 14 amino acids. CDR1 and CDR2 (germline): SGHTA, FQGTGA. Trimming removed 6 bases from V and 14 bases from J; junction bases left unmatched: 8. CDR3 protein: CASSTGLAGGPKFF. DNA for the CDR3: TGTGCCAGCAGTACCGGACTAGCGGGAGGGCCTAAGTTCTTC. The whole variable domain, remainder taken from reference TRBV7-3 and TRBJ2-1, is GAGVSQTPSNKVTEKGKYVELRCDPISGHTALYWYRQSLGQGPEFLIYFQGTGAADDSGLPNDRFFAVRPEGSVSTLKIQRTERGDSAVYLCASSTGLAGGPKFFGPGTRLTVL.

V usage is TRBV7-8 and J usage is TRBJ2-7; the match to TRBD1 covers 7 bases. This CDR3 is 14 amino acids long. With V trimmed by 1 base and J by 5 bases, 5 bases remained unmatched. Germline CDR1 and CDR2: SGHVS and FQNEAQ. CDR3 in amino acids: CASSLGGTVHEQYF. The CDR3 DNA is TGTGCCAGCAGCTTAGGGGGGACAGTGCACGAGCAGTACTTC.

This clone was seen a single time. This sequence joins TRBV28 and TRBJ1-2; 7 nucleotides match TRBD1. This CDR3 contains 15 residues. Germline CDR1 MDHEN, CDR2 SYDVKM. Unmatched junction bases numbered 11, after V lost 6 bases and J lost 4 bases. The DNA for the CDR3 is TGTGCCAGCAGGGGGGACAGAACCTTCTCCTATGGCTACACCTTC. It translates to CASRGDRTFSYGYTF.

The rearrangement links TRBV4-2 to TRBJ2-3; D may be TRBD2 (9 bases). The V end lost 4 bases, the J end lost 5 bases, and 19 bases lay between the germline ends. Germline V gives CDR1 LGHNA, CDR2 YNFKEQ. This CDR3 is 16 amino acids long. CDR3: CASSPRASGTGDTQYF. CDR3 DNA sequence: TGTGCCAGCAGCCCACGTGCTAGCGGGACAGGAGATACGCAGTATTTT.

V gene TRBV10-2 combines with J gene TRBJ2-7; 9 bases match TRBD1. Germline V gives CDR1 WSHSY, CDR2 SAAADI. Unmatched junction bases numbered 10, after V lost 10 bases and J lost 3 bases. The CDR3 runs 14 residues. The CDR3 nucleotides read TGCGCCACCAGGGACAGGGTAGGGGTCTACGAGCAGTACTTC. Protein: CATRDRVGVYEQYF.

The chain joins TRBV19 to TRBJ2-7; maybe TRBD2 (5 bases). CDR1 LNHDA and CDR2 SQIVND come from the germline V gene (reference sequence). The CDR3 loop spans 13 amino acids. Trimming removed 4 bases at V and 2 bases at J, with 9 bases between. In nucleotides, the CDR3 is TGTGCCAGTAGTAGTCGGGAAACCTACGAGCAGTACTTC. It is translated as CASSSRETYEQYF.

The chain uses TRBV5-4 and TRBJ2-7; D is perhaps TRBD2 (6 bases). The CDR3 is made up of 16 amino acids. The germline gives CDR1 SGHNT, CDR2 YYREEE (reference sequence). The ends were cut back, 4 bases at V and 0 bases at J, with 17 bases in the middle. CDR3 residues: CASSTAHSGYSYEQYF. The DNA of the CDR3 is TGTGCCAGCAGCACGGCCCATAGCGGCTACTCCTACGAGCAGTACTTC.

The chain employs TRBV7-6 and TRBJ1-3; 7 bases are shared with TRBD1. Germline CDR1 and CDR2: SGHVS and FNYEAQ. This CDR3 comprises 17 residues. V lost 5 bases, J lost 0 bases, and 10 bases stayed unmatched. The CDR3 DNA reads TGTGCCAGCAGCAAACGGACAGGACCATACTCTGGAAACACCATATATTTT. Protein sequence: CASSKRTGPYSGNTIYF.